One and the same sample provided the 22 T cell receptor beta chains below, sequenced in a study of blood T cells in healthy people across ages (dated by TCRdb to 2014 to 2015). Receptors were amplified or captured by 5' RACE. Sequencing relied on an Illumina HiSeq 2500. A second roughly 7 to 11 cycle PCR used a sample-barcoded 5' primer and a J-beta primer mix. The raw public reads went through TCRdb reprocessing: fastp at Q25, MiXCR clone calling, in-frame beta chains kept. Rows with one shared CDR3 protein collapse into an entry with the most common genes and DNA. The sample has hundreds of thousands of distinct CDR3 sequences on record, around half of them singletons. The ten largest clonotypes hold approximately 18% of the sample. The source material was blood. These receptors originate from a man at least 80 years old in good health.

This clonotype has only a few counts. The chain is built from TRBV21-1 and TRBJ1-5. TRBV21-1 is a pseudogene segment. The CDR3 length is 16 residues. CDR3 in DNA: TGTGCCAGCAGCAAGGGGAGGGGCAAAAGAAATCAGCCCCAGCATTTT. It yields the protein CASSKGRGKRNQPQHF.

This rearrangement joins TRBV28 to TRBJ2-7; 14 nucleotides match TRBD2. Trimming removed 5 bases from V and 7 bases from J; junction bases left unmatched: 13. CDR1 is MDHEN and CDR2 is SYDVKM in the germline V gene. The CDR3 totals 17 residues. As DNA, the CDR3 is TGTGCCAGCAGTCCCGGACTAGCGGGAGGTATATATGGTGAGCAGTACTTC. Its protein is CASSPGLAGGIYGEQYF.

The DNA of the CDR3 is TGTGCCAGCAGCAGAGAACAGGGGGCTCAGTACTTC. Its translation: CASSREQGAQYF. The chain carries TRBV7-9 and TRBJ2-7; 9 bases match TRBD1. The CDR3 has 12 residues. Germline V lookup: CDR1 SEHNR, CDR2 FQNEAQ (reference sequence). Trimming removed 5 bases from V and 10 bases from J; junction bases left unmatched: 6.

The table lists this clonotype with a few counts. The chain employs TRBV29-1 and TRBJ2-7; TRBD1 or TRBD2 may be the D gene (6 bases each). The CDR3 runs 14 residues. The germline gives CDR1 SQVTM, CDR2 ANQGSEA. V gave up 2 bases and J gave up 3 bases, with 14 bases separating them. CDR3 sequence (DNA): TGCAGCGTTGAAATGGGGGGCGCTTTCTACGAGCAGTACTTC. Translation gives CSVEMGGAFYEQYF.

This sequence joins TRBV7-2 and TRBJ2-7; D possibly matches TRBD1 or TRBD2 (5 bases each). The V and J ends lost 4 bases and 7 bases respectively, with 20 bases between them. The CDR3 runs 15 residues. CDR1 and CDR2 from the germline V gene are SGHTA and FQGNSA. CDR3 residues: CASSSPGRGFGEQYF. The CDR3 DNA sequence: TGTGCCAGCAGCTCCCCGGGACGAGGCTTCGGAGAGCAGTACTTC.

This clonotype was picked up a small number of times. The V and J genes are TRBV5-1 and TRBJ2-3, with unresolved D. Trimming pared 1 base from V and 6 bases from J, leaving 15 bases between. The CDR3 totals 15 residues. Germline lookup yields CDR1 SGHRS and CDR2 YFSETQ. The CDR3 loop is CASSLRTALWDTQYF. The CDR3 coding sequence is TGCGCCAGCAGCTTGCGGACGGCCTTGTGGGATACGCAGTATTTT.

The DNA for the CDR3 is TGCAGTGCTAGAACGGGACTAGCGGGAGTTTCCTACAATGAGCAGTTCTTC. Protein sequence: CSARTGLAGVSYNEQFF. The chain employs TRBV20-1 and TRBJ2-1; TRBD2 agrees at 14 bases. This CDR3 spans 17 amino acids. CDR1 is DFQATT, CDR2 SNEGSKA, per germline (reference sequence). V gave up 2 bases and J gave up 1 base; unmatched junction bases: 4.

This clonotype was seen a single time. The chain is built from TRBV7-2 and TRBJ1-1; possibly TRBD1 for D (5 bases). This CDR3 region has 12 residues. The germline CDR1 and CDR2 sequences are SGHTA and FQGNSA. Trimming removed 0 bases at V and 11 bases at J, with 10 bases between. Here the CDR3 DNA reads TGTGCCAGCAGCTTAGCTTGGGACGGGGCTTTCTTT. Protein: CASSLAWDGAFF.

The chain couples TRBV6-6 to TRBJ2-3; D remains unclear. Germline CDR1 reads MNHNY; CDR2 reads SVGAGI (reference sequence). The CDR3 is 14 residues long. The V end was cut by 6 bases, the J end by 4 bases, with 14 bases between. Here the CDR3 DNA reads TGTGCCAGCAGCTCGTCCTCTAGGCCAGATACGCAGTATTTT. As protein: CASSSSSRPDTQYF.

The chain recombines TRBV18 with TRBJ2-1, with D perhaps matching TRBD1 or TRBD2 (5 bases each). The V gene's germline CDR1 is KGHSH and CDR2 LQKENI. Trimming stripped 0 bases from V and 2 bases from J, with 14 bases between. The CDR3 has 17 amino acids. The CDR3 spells CASSPPKGTRTYNEQFF. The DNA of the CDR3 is TGTGCCAGCTCACCACCGAAAGGGACCCGGACCTACAATGAGCAGTTCTTC.

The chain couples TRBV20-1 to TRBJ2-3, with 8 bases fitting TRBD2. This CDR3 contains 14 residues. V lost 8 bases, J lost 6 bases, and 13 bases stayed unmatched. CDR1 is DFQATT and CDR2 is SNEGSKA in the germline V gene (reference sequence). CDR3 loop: CSTPRGAAIDTQYF. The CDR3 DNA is TGCAGTACCCCGCGGGGGGCCGCTATTGATACGCAGTATTTT.

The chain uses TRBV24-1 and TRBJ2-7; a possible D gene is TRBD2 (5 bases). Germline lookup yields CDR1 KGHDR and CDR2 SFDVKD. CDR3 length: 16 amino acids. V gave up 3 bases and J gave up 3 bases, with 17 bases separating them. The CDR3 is CATSDKEAAPIYEQYF. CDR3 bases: TGTGCCACCAGTGATAAGGAGGCCGCTCCTATCTACGAGCAGTACTTC.

Written as DNA, the CDR3 is TGTGCCAGCTCCCGATTAGAGCGGTCCTACGAGCAGTACTTC. Encoded protein: CASSRLERSYEQYF. This chain uses TRBV27 with TRBJ2-7; the D gene is possibly TRBD2 (5 bases). Germline CDR1 reads MNHEY; CDR2 reads SMNVEV (reference sequence). CDR3 length equals 14 residues. V was pared by 8 bases and J by 1 base, with 15 bases between.

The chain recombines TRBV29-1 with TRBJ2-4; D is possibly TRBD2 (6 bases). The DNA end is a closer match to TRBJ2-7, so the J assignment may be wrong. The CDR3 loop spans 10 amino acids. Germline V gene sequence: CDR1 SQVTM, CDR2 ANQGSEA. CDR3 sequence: CSVLGGEQYF. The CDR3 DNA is TGCAGCGTTTTGGGGGGCGAGCAGTACTTC.

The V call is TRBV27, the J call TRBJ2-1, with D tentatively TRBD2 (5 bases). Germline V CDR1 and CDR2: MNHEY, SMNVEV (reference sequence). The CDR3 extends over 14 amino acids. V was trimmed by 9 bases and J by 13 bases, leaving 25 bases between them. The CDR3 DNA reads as TGTGCCAGTAGTCGCAGAGGGCTCCAAGAGACCCAGTTCTTC. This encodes CASSRRGLQETQFF.

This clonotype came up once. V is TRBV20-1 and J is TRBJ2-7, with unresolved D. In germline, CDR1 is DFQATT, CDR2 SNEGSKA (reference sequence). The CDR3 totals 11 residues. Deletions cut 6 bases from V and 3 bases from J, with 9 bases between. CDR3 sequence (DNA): TGCAGTGCGAGTCTTTACTACGAGCAGTACTTC. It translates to CSASLYYEQYF.

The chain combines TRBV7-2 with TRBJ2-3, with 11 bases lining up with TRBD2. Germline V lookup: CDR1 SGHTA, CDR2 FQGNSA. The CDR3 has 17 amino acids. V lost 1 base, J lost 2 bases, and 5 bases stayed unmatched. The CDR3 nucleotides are TGTGCCAGCAGCTTAGTGCAACTAGCGGGAGTCACAGATACGCAGTATTTT. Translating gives CASSLVQLAGVTDTQYF.

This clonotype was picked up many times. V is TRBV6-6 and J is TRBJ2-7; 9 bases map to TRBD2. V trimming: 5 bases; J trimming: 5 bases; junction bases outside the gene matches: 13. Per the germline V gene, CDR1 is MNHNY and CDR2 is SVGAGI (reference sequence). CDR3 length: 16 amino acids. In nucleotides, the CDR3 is TGTGCCAGCAGTGCAGTAGAAATAGCGGGAGCTGACGAGCAGTACTTC. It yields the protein CASSAVEIAGADEQYF.

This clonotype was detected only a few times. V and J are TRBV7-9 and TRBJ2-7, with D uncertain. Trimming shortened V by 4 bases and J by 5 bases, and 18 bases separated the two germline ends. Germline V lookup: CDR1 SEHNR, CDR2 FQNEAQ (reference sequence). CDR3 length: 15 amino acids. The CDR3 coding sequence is TGTGCCAGCAGCTCGATGGGCCTTCCAAGGGACGAGCAGTACTTC. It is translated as CASSSMGLPRDEQYF.

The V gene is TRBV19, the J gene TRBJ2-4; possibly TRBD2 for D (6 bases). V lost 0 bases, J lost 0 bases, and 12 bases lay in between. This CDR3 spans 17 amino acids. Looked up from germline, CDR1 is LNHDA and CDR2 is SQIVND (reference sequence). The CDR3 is CASSIDLAGLAKNIQYF. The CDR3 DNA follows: TGTGCCAGTAGTATAGATTTGGCGGGACTAGCCAAAAACATTCAGTACTTC.

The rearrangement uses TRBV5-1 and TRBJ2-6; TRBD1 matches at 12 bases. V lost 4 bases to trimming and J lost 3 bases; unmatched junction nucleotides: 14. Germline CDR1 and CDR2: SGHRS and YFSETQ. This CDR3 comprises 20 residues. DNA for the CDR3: TGCGCCAGCAGCCCGCTGCTCGGGACAGGGGGCGCAAATGGGGCCAACGTCCTGACTTTC. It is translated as CASSPLLGTGGANGANVLTF. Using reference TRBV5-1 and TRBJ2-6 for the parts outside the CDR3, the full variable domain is KAGVTQTPRYLIKTRGQQVTLSCSPISGHRSVSWYQQTPGQGLQFLFEYFSETQRNKGNFPGRFSGRQFSNSRSEMNVSTLELGDSALYLCASSPLLGTGGANGANVLTFGAGSRLTVL.

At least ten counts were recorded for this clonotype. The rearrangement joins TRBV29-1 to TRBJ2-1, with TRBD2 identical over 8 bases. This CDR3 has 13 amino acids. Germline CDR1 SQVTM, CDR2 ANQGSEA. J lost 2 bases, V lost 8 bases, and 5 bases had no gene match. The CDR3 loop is CSPAGGPYNEQFF. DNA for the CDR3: TGCAGCCCGGCGGGAGGTCCCTACAATGAGCAGTTCTTC.